This T cell receptor (beta chain) was captured by sequencing in a study of cytomegalovirus exposure and HLA in healthy donors. General study findings and limits: Presence/absence analyses assumed roughly uniform sequencing depth across donors. Certain sequence variants were highly shared and formed a cluster, and this cluster was likely a sequencing artifact. Most subjects' HLA-A and HLA-B alleles were reportedly predicted from TCR beta sequences.

This clone turned up a few times. Its target is not known. PCR primers comprised 60 Vbeta and 13 Jbeta primers. Measured with immunoSEQ multiplex PCR; TCRdb has only the in-frame clones, and not every one. The table shows around 120,000 clones, with approximately 78% occurring only once. The germline V gene encodes CDR1 ENHRY and CDR2 SYGVKD. This CDR3 has 15 residues. Trimming removed 7 bases from V and 9 bases from J, with 19 bases in between. The rearrangement links TRBV10-3 to TRBJ1-6, with D perhaps TRBD1 (6 bases). The source material was PBMCs. The receptor's source is a middle-aged woman in good health and CMV-seropositive. The CDR3 DNA reads TGTGCCATCAAAAAGGCGGACGGACAGACTTCACCCCTCCACTTT. It is translated as CAIKKADGQTSPLHF.